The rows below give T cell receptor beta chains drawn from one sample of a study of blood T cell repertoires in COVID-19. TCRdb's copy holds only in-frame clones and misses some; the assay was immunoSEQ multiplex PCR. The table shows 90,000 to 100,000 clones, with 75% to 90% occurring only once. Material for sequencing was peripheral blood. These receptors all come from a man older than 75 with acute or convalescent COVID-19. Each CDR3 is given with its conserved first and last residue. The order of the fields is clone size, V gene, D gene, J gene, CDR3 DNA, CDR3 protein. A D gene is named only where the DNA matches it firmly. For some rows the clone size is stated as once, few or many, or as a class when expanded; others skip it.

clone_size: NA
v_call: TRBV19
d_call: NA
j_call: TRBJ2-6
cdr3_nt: TGTGCCAGTAGTATTAGCGCTGGGGCCAACGTCCTGACTTTC
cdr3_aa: CASSISAGANVLTF

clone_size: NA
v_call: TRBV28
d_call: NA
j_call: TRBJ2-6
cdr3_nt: TGTGCCAGCAGTTTGCGGAGAACTGGGGCCAACGTCCTGACTTTC
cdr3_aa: CASSLRRTGANVLTF

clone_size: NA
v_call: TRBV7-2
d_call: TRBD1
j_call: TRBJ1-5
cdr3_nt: TGTGCCAGCAGCTTAACAGGGGCGGATCAGCCCCAGCATTTT
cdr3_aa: CASSLTGADQPQHF

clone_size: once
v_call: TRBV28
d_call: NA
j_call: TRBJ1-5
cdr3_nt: TGTGCCAGCACCATCCAACAGGGAAATAATCAGCCCCAGCATTTT
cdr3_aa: CASTIQQGNNQPQHF

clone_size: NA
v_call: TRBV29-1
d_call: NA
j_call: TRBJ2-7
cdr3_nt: TGCAGCGCCATAGGGGGCTCCTACGAGCAGTACTTC
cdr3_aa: CSAIGGSYEQYF

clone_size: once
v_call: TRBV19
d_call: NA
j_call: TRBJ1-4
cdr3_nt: TGTGCCAGTAGTATCCCGGGCCGGGGATACGAAAAACTGTTTTTT
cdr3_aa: CASSIPGRGYEKLFF

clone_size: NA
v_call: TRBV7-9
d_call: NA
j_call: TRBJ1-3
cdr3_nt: TGTGCCAGCAGCTCGGGTTCCTCTTCTGGAAACACCATATATTTT
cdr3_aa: CASSSGSSSGNTIYF

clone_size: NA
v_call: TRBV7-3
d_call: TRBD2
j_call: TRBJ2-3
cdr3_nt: TGTGCCAGCAGCGCCGGGACTAGCGGGAGGGTGCAGTATTTT
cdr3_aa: CASSAGTSGRVQYF

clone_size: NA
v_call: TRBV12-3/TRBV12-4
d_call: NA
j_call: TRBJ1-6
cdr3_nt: TGTGCCAGCAGTTTGGACAGCCTTTCACCCCTCCACTTT
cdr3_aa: CASSLDSLSPLHF

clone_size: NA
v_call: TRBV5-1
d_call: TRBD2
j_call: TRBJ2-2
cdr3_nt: TGCGCCAGCAGCTGGGTAGCGGGGCGCACCGGGGAGCTGTTTTTT
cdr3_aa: CASSWVAGRTGELFF

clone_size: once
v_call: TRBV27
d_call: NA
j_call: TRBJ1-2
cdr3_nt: TGTGCCAGCAGTTTATACGGGGGAGAGGGCTATGGCTACACCTTC
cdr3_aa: CASSLYGGEGYGYTF

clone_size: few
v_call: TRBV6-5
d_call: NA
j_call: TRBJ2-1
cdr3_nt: TGTGCCAGCAGTCGCCTAAGCGGAGCCTACAATGAGCAGTTCTTC
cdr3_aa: CASSRLSGAYNEQFF

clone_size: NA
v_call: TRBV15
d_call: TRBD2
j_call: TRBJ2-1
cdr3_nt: TGTGCCACCAGCAAGGAAGGACTAGCGGGAGTCGATGAGCAGTTCTTC
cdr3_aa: CATSKEGLAGVDEQFF

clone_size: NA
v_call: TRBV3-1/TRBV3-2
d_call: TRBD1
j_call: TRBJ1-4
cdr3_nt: TGTGCCAGCAGCCAAGAAAGTTGGGCGATACAGGGGGCGATCGGGGAGGAAAAACTGTTTTTT
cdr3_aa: CASSQESWAIQGAIGEEKLFF

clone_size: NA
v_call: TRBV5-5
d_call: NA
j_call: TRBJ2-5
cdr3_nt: TGTGCCAGCAGTTCCAGGGAAGAGACCCAGTACTTC
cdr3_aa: CASSSREETQYF

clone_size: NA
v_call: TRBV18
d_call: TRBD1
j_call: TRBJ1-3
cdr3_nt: TGTGCCAGCTCCCCCGACAGGGCCGGAAACACCATATATTTT
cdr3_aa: CASSPDRAGNTIYF

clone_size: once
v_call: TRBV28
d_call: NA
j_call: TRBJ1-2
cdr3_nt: TGTGCCAGCAGTTTATCCTCCAGGAACTATGGCTACACCTTC
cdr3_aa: CASSLSSRNYGYTF

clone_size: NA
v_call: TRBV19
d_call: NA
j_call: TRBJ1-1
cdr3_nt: TGTGCCAGTAGCGTTACAGGGATCGGCACTGAAGCTTTCTTT
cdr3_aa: CASSVTGIGTEAFF

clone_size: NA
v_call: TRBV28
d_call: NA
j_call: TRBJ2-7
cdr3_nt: TGTGCCAGCAGTTCGGAAGGGGGTATGGCCTACGAGCAGTACTTC
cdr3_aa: CASSSEGGMAYEQYF

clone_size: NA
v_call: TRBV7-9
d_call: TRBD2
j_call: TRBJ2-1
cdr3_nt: TGTGCCAGCAGCCCTCTAGCGGGAGGGAACAATGAGCAGTTCTTC
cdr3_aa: CASSPLAGGNNEQFF

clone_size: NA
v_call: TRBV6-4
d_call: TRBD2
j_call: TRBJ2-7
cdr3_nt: TGTGCCAGCAGTGACTCTGAGCGGGGGAGCTCCTACGAGCAGTACTTC
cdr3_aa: CASSDSERGSSYEQYF

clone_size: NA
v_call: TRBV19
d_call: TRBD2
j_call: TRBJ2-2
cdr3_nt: TGTGCCAGTAGTATTAATGGCGGGAGGGCCACCGGGGAGCTGTTTTTT
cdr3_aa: CASSINGGRATGELFF

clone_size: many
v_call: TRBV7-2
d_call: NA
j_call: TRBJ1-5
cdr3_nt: TGTGCCAGCAGCTTAGCCGGGGGGGCCGGGCAGCCCCAGCATTTT
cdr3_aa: CASSLAGGAGQPQHF

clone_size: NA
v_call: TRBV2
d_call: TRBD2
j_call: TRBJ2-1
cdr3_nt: TGTGCCAGCAGTGAACCTAGCGGATACAATGAGCAGTTCTTC
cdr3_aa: CASSEPSGYNEQFF

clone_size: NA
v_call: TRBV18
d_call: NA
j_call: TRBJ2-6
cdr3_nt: TGTGCCAGCTCACCAAACGCAGGGGCTGGGGCCAACGTCCTGACTTTC
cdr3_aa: CASSPNAGAGANVLTF

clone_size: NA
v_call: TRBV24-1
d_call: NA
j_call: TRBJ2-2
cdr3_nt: TGTGCCACCAGTGATCCGGTTAGCCCCACCCGGGAGCTGTTTTTT
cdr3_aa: CATSDPVSPTRELFF

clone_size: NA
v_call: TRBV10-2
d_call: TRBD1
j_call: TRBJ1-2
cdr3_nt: TGCGCCAGCAGATTCCGACAGGGGACGCATGGCTACACCTTC
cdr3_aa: CASRFRQGTHGYTF

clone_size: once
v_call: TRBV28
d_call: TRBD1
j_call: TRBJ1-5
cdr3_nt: TGTGCCAGCAGTTTATTGTCCGGGACAGGTTTCTATCAGCCCCAGCATTTT
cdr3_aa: CASSLLSGTGFYQPQHF

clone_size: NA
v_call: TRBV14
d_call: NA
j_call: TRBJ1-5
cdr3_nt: TGTGCCAGCAGCTGGCCTGATCAGCCCCAGCATTTT
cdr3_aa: CASSWPDQPQHF

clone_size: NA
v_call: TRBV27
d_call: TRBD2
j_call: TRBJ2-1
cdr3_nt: TGTGCCAGCAGGGGGGTCGGGAGGACACAAGGTGAGCAGTTCTTC
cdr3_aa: CASRGVGRTQGEQFF

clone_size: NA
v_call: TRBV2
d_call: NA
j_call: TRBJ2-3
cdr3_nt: TGTGCCAGCAGATACGAGGGAGTGGGGGATACGCAGTATTTT
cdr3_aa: CASRYEGVGDTQYF

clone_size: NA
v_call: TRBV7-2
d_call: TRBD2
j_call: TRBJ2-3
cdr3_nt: TGTGCCAGCAGCTTGGCTAGCGGGGGCACAGATACGCAGTATTTT
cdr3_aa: CASSLASGGTDTQYF

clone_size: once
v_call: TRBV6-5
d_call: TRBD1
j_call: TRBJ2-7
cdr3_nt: TGTGCCAGCAGTTACGGGACAGGGCCATCCTACGAGCAGTACTTC
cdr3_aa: CASSYGTGPSYEQYF

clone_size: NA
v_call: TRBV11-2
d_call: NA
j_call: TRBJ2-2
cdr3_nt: TGTGCCAGCAGCTTTAAGGGGTCGACCGGGGAGCTGTTTTTT
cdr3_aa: CASSFKGSTGELFF

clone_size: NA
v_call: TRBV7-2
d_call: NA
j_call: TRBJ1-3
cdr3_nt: TGTGCCAGCAGCAAACGGGCGGGAGAGGGAAACACCATATATTTT
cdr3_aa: CASSKRAGEGNTIYF

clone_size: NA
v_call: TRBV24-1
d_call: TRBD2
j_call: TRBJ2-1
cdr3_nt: TGTGCCACCAGTGACTCAGCGGGAGCCACGAATGAGCAGTTCTTC
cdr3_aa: CATSDSAGATNEQFF

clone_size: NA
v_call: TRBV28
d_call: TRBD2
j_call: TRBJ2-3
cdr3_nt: TGTGCCAGCGTGGGTCCTAGCGGGAGGAGGCAGGGTACGCAGTATTTT
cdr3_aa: CASVGPSGRRQGTQYF

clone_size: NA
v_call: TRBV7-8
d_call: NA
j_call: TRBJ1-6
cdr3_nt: TGTGCCAGCAGCTCCAGGCCACCATATTCACCCCTCCACTTT
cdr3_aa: CASSSRPPYSPLHF

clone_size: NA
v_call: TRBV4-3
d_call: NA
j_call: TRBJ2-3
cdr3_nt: TGCGCCAGCAGCCAAGGGGAGCTACTAGTGAGCACAGATACGCAGTATTTT
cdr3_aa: CASSQGELLVSTDTQYF

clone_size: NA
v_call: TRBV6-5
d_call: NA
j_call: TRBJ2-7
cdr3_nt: TGTGCCAGCAGACGGCCGGGACAATCAAACGAGCAGTACTTC
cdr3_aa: CASRRPGQSNEQYF

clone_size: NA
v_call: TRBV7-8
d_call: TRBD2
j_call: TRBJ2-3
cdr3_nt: TGTGCCAGCAGCTTACTAGCGGGATTCACAGATACGCAGTATTTT
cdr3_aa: CASSLLAGFTDTQYF

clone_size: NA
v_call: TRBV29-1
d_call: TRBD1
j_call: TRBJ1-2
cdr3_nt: TGCAGCGTTGAACATGGACAGGGGGCAAGATTC
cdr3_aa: CSVEHGQGARF

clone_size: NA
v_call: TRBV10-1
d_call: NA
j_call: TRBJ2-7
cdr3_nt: TGCGCCAGCAGTGACCTCGTAGAAACCCGCTACGAGCAGTACTTC
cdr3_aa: CASSDLVETRYEQYF

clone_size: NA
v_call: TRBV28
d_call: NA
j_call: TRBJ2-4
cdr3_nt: TGTGCCACCCAGCCACCGGGCCCGGGGGCCAAAAACATTCAGTACTTC
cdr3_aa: CATQPPGPGAKNIQYF

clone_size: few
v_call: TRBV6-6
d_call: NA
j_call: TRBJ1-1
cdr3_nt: TGTGCCAGCAGTCCCCGGGACACTGAAGCTTTCTTT
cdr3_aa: CASSPRDTEAFF

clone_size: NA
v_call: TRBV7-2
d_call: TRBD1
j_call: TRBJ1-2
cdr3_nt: TGTGCCAGCAGCCTCGGGACAGCGAACTATGGCTACACCTTC
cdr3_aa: CASSLGTANYGYTF

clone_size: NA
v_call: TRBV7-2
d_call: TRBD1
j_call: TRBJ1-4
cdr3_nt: TGTGCCAGCAGCGCATCCGGGACAGGGAGTGGAAAACTGTTTTTT
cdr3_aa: CASSASGTGSGKLFF

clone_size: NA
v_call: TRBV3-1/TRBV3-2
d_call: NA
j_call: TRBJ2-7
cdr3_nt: TGTGCCAGCAGCCAGGGGGCGCGGGCCTACGAGCAGTACTTC
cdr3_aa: CASSQGARAYEQYF

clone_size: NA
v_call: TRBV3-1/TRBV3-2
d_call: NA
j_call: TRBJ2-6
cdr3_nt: TGTGCCAGCAGCCAACTCGGCGCGGCCCCGGCCAACGTCCTGACTTTC
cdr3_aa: CASSQLGAAPANVLTF

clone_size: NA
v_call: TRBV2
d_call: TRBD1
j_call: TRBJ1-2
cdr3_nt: TGTGCCAGCACTCGGGGACAGGGAATCTCTAACTATGGCTACACCTTC
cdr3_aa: CASTRGQGISNYGYTF

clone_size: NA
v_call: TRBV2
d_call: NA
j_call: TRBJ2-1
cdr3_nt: TGTGCCAGCAGTGAATCGGCGGACTCCTACAATGAGCAGTTCTTC
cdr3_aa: CASSESADSYNEQFF

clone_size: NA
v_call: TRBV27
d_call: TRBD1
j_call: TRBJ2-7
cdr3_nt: TGTGCCAGCAGCAAACAGGGGAACAGGGACGAGCAGTACTTC
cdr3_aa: CASSKQGNRDEQYF

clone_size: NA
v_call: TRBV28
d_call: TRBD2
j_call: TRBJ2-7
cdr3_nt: TGTGCCGCGGGGGCGGGGACTAGGGAGCAGTACTTC
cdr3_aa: CAAGAGTREQYF

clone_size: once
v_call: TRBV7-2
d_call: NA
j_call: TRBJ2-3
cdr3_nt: TGTGCCAGCAGCTTAGCGGGAGCCCGCACAGATACGCAGTATTTT
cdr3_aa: CASSLAGARTDTQYF

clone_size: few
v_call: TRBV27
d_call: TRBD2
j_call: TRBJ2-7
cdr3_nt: TGTGCCAGCAGTTTTCGTCCTAGCGGGAGATTGTCCTACGAGCAGTACTTC
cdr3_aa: CASSFRPSGRLSYEQYF